The 9 T cell receptor beta chains listed next were all sequenced from one sample in a study of blood T cells in healthy people across ages. The second PCR ran about 6 to 11 cycles with a sample-barcoded 5' primer and J-beta primers. TCRdb itself ran the 5' RACE reads through MiXCR, one entry per CDR3 protein. The table has 600,000 to 1,000,000 distinct CDR3 sequences, over 45% seen once; the top ten hold 20% to 25%. Material for sequencing was blood. Every receptor here comes from a man aged 30 to 45 in good health.

J is TRBJ1-2 and V is TRBV7-2, with TRBD1 as a possible D gene (6 bases). The V and J ends lost 5 bases and 9 bases respectively, with 19 bases between them. This CDR3 contains 14 residues. CDR1 SGHTA and CDR2 FQGNSA come from the germline V gene. In DNA form, the CDR3 reads TGTGCCAGCAGCATTGGGGGCGAGGGTGTGCGCTACACCTTC. Translated: CASSIGGEGVRYTF.

The V and J genes are TRBV11-2 and TRBJ2-7; 14 bases are shared with TRBD2. Germline V CDR1 and CDR2: SGHAT, FQNNGV. There are 16 residues in the CDR3. The V gene end was trimmed by 4 bases and the J gene end by 5 bases; junction bases not matched to a gene: 7. The CDR3 DNA reads as TGTGCCAGCAGCTCAGGACTAGCGGGGGGCGGCCACGAGCAGTACTTC. Protein: CASSSGLAGGGHEQYF.

This chain joins TRBV4-2 and TRBJ2-4, with D possibly TRBD2 on 5 matching bases. The length of the CDR3 is 22 residues. Germline assignment: CDR1 LGHNA and CDR2 YNFKEQ. V dropped 2 bases and J dropped 2 bases, with 31 bases sitting between them. CDR3 region: CASSQTFRARGNRESTKNIQYF. Written as DNA, the CDR3 is TGTGCCAGCAGCCAAACATTCCGGGCCCGAGGTAATAGGGAGTCGACCAAAAACATTCAGTACTTC.

This sequence joins TRBV20-1 and TRBJ1-2; 9 bases align to TRBD1. CDR3 length equals 14 residues. The V and J ends lost 2 bases and 6 bases, in that order; junction bases with no gene match: 7. Germline V gene lookup returns CDR1 DFQATT and CDR2 SNEGSKA (reference sequence). CDR3 nucleotide sequence: TGCAGTGCTAGATCCACACAGGGGGCTGATGGCTACACCTTC. Protein product: CSARSTQGADGYTF.

The chain recombines TRBV9 with TRBJ2-5; the match to TRBD2 covers 11 bases. The length of the CDR3 is 17 residues. CDR1 and CDR2 from the germline V gene are SGDLS and YYNGEE. The J segment lost 2 bases and the V segment lost 0 bases, leaving 6 bases of the junction unmatched. This CDR3 reads CASSVGLAGGLQETQYF. The CDR3 nucleotides are TGTGCCAGCAGCGTAGGCCTAGCGGGAGGATTACAAGAGACCCAGTACTTC.

In this sample, this clonotype turned up a few times. The V call is TRBV12-3 or TRBV12-4, the J call TRBJ2-5, with 8 bases identical to TRBD2. Germline trimming cut 5 bases from V and 0 bases from J; bases unmatched to any gene: 5. The CDR3 consists of 15 residues. CDR3 residues: CASSPSGSHQETQYF. CDR3 sequence (DNA): TGTGCCAGCAGTCCTAGCGGGTCACACCAAGAGACCCAGTACTTC.

The gene calls are TRBV20-1 and TRBJ2-5, with no clear D. V lost 6 bases, J lost 11 bases, and 22 bases lay in between. The CDR3 has 13 residues. Germline-derived CDR1 and CDR2 are DFQATT and SNEGSKA (reference sequence). CDR3 sequence (DNA): TGCAGTGCCCTTGGCTCTAGTAACAATGAGCAGTACTTC. Amino acid sequence: CSALGSSNNEQYF.

CDR3 bases: TGTGCCAGCAGTGTCAACAGGGGGTCGAAGGAGAATGAGCAGTTCTTC. Protein sequence: CASSVNRGSKENEQFF. This chain uses TRBV25-1 with TRBJ2-1, with TRBD1 identical over 8 bases. The ends lost 4 bases at V and 7 bases at J; junction bases unmatched: 12. The CDR3 spans 16 residues. The germline gives CDR1 MGHDK, CDR2 SYGVNS.

The rearrangement links TRBV28 to TRBJ2-7; no clear D. Trimming took 5 bases from V and 1 from J, leaving 12 bases between them. The CDR3 extends over 14 amino acids. Germline CDR1 MDHEN, CDR2 SYDVKM. The CDR3: CASSPPSLSYEQYF. CDR3 sequence (DNA): TGTGCCAGCAGTCCCCCATCCCTGTCCTACGAGCAGTACTTC.